The 20 T cell receptor beta chains below all came from one sample that was sequenced in a study of blood T cell repertoires in COVID-19. Assay: immunoSEQ multiplex PCR; the TCRdb copy retains only in-frame clones and omits some. The table lists around 140,000 clones, under 90% of them singletons. The sequenced sample was PBMCs or T cells enriched from blood (not recorded which). The receptor source for this set is a middle-aged man in a cohort exposed to, infected with or recovered from COVID-19 (not recorded which).

The rearrangement links TRBV6-1 to TRBJ2-7; D possibly corresponds to TRBD1 (5 bases). This CDR3 contains 16 residues. V was clipped by 4 bases and J by 0 bases, with 16 bases between them. The germline gives CDR1 MNHNS, CDR2 SASEGT. CDR3 DNA: TGTGCCAGCAGTGTCAACAGGTTACCTAGCTCCTACGAGCAGTACTTC. Its translation is CASSVNRLPSSYEQYF.

The V call is TRBV5-1, the J call TRBJ1-2; 9 bases are shared with TRBD1. The V gene end was trimmed by 4 bases and the J gene end by 7 bases; junction bases not matched to a gene: 5. In germline, CDR1 is SGHRS, CDR2 YFSETQ. The CDR3 runs 13 residues. The CDR3 DNA reads as TGCGCCAGCAGCCCCGGGACAGGGTTTGGCTACACCTTC. This translates into CASSPGTGFGYTF.

CDR3 region: CASSLATGLGSGNTIYF. In DNA form, the CDR3 reads TGTGCCAGCAGCTTAGCGACAGGACTGGGCTCTGGAAACACCATATATTTT. The V gene is TRBV7-9, the J gene TRBJ1-3; the D gene is possibly TRBD1 (6 bases). The CDR3 runs to 17 residues. V lost 0 bases and J lost 0, with 12 bases in between. Germline CDR1 SEHNR, CDR2 FQNEAQ (reference sequence).

The chain is built from TRBV12-3 or TRBV12-4 and TRBJ1-1; D gene uncertain. V was clipped by 5 bases and J by 5 bases, with 9 bases between them. The CDR3 is 12 amino acids. For the CDR3, the DNA is TGTGCCAGCAGTCCCGACGGGACTGAAGCTTTCTTT. It specifies CASSPDGTEAFF.

The chain recombines TRBV25-1 with TRBJ2-1; the D is unclear. Germline values: CDR1 MGHDK, CDR2 SYGVNS. The CDR3 contains 15 residues. Trimming removed 3 bases from V and 1 base from J, with 10 bases in between. The CDR3 protein is CASSDSPRSYNEQFF. CDR3 DNA: TGTGCCAGCAGTGACTCCCCACGGTCCTACAATGAGCAGTTCTTC.

This sequence joins TRBV7-9 and TRBJ1-5; D is unresolved. The V gene lost 5 bases and the J gene lost 4 bases, with 9 bases spanning the gap. From germline, CDR1 is SEHNR and CDR2 FQNEAQ (reference sequence). The CDR3 totals 13 residues. CDR3 sequence (DNA): TGTGCCAGCAGCCCGGGAGGAAATCAGCCCCAGCATTTT. Translating it yields CASSPGGNQPQHF.

CDR3 in DNA: TGTGCCAGCAGTTTATCGGCAGGGGGCGCTTCCGGGTTCACCTTC. Its translation: CASSLSAGGASGFTF. The chain carries TRBV27 and TRBJ1-2; 8 nucleotides line up with TRBD1. The J segment lost 13 bases and the V segment lost 0 bases, leaving 13 bases of the junction unmatched. Germline lookup yields CDR1 MNHEY and CDR2 SMNVEV (reference sequence). The CDR3 runs to 15 residues.

This chain joins TRBV19 and TRBJ1-4; weak D call: TRBD1 (6 bases). This CDR3 region has 12 residues. Trimming left V 10 bases short and J 8 bases short, with 14 bases between. The germline gives CDR1 LNHDA, CDR2 SQIVND (reference sequence). CDR3 loop: CATSRGSEKLFF. The CDR3 DNA reads as TGTGCCACCTCTAGGGGGAGCGAAAAACTGTTTTTT.

The rearrangement uses TRBV5-1 and TRBJ2-7; perhaps TRBD1 as D (5 bases). The CDR3 length is 14 residues. The V gene lost 4 bases and the J gene lost 2 bases, with 13 bases spanning the gap. CDR1 and CDR2 (germline): SGHRS, YFSETQ. CDR3 bases: TGCGCCAGCAGCCCCAGACAGACCACCTACGAGCAGTACTTC. Translating gives CASSPRQTTYEQYF. Supplemented by reference TRBV5-1 and TRBJ2-7, the full variable domain reads KAGVTQTPRYLIKTRGQQVTLSCSPISGHRSVSWYQQTPGQGLQFLFEYFSETQRNKGNFPGRFSGRQFSNSRSEMNVSTLELGDSALYLCASSPRQTTYEQYFGPGTRLTVT.

Only one count was recorded for this clone. The V call is TRBV9, the J call TRBJ2-1; 10 bases match TRBD2. The CDR3 runs 15 residues. V lost 1 base, J lost 3 bases, and 1 base stayed unmatched. Germline V gene data show CDR1 as SGDLS and CDR2 as YYNGEE. DNA for the CDR3: TGTGCCAGCAGCGTATCTAGCGGGAGCTACAATGAGCAGTTCTTC. Protein product: CASSVSSGSYNEQFF.

The chain has TRBV19 and TRBJ2-7; D is perhaps TRBD1 (7 bases). This CDR3 spans 13 amino acids. V lost 8 bases, J lost 6 bases, and 17 bases lay in between. Germline V gene sequence: CDR1 LNHDA, CDR2 SQIVND (reference sequence). Here the CDR3 reads CASSGDRDFEQYF. CDR3 bases: TGTGCCAGTTCGGGCGACAGGGACTTCGAGCAGTACTTC.

This chain uses TRBV24-1 with TRBJ2-1, with D possibly matching TRBD1 (6 bases). This CDR3 is 16 amino acids long. The V end was cut by 0 bases, the J end by 8 bases, with 16 bases between. Germline CDR1 reads KGHDR; CDR2 reads SFDVKD. CDR3 DNA: TGTGCCACCAGTGATTTGGAGACAGGTTTTGCCCATGAGCAGTTCTTC. It encodes CATSDLETGFAHEQFF.

This clone has a handful of counts. V gene TRBV7-9 combines with J gene TRBJ2-7; 11 bases are shared with TRBD2. The CDR3 has 15 residues. V lost 1 base and J lost 6; bases outside the gene matches: 5. The germline V gene has CDR1 SEHNR and CDR2 FQNEAQ (reference sequence). CDR3: CASSLVAGGPGEQYF. CDR3 nucleotides: TGTGCCAGCAGCTTAGTAGCGGGAGGGCCGGGCGAGCAGTACTTC.

This rearrangement joins TRBV24-1 to TRBJ2-2; D is perhaps TRBD2 (6 bases). Germline-derived CDR1 and CDR2 are KGHDR and SFDVKD. CDR3 size: 15 residues. Trimming stripped 1 base from V and 6 bases from J, with 11 bases between. The CDR3 here is CATSDFSGLAGELFF. The CDR3, as DNA: TGTGCCACCAGTGATTTCTCGGGACTGGCCGGGGAGCTGTTTTTT.

The CDR3 DNA follows: TGTGCCAGCGGACAGGGCACAGATACGCAGTATTTT. This encodes CASGQGTDTQYF. The rearrangement uses TRBV28 and TRBJ2-3, with 7 bases aligning to TRBD1. Germline V gene data show CDR1 as MDHEN and CDR2 as SYDVKM. The V and J ends lost 8 bases and 1 base, in that order; junction bases with no gene match: 0. This CDR3 has 12 residues. The entire variable domain, with the rest obtained from reference TRBV28 and TRBJ2-3, is as follows: DVKVTQSSRYLVKRTGEKVFLECVQDMDHENMFWYRQDPGLGLRLIYFSYDVKMKEKGDIPEGYSVSREKKERFSLILESASTNQTSMYLCASGQGTDTQYFGPGTRLTVL.

This chain uses TRBV5-1 with TRBJ2-7, with 8 bases aligning to TRBD2. The CDR3 extends over 15 amino acids. In germline, CDR1 is SGHRS, CDR2 YFSETQ. Trimming removed 6 bases from V and 0 bases from J; junction bases left unmatched: 8. CDR3 region: CASKDSGVTSYEQYF. CDR3 DNA: TGCGCCAGCAAAGATAGCGGGGTGACCTCCTACGAGCAGTACTTC. The variable domain in full, completed from reference TRBV5-1 and TRBJ2-7, reads KAGVTQTPRYLIKTRGQQVTLSCSPISGHRSVSWYQQTPGQGLQFLFEYFSETQRNKGNFPGRFSGRQFSNSRSEMNVSTLELGDSALYLCASKDSGVTSYEQYFGPGTRLTVT.

This clone was seen only a few times. The chain recombines TRBV5-3 with TRBJ1-5, with 7 bases that match TRBD1. TRBV5-3 is designated an ORF whose function remains uncertain. Trimming at V came to 8 bases and at J to 3 bases, leaving 8 bases not matched to a gene. This CDR3 is 14 amino acids long. CDR3: CASPDRVPNQPQHF. CDR3 DNA: TGTGCCAGTCCCGACAGGGTTCCCAATCAGCCCCAGCATTTT.

The chain has TRBV30 and TRBJ2-7; 8 bases are a match to TRBD2. Germline V gives CDR1 GTSNPN, CDR2 SVGIG (reference sequence). V lost 2 bases to trimming and J lost 5 bases; unmatched junction nucleotides: 5. The CDR3 loop spans 13 amino acids. The CDR3: CAWSLAGGNEQYF. The CDR3 DNA follows: TGTGCCTGGAGTTTGGCGGGAGGTAACGAGCAGTACTTC.

This sequence joins TRBV12-2 and TRBJ2-7; the tabulated D call, TRBD2, remains unverified against the DNA. TRBV12-2 is labeled a pseudogene. This CDR3 has 16 residues. The CDR3 here is CASRLLRLPEENEQYF. In nucleotides, the CDR3 is TGTGCAAGTCGCCTGCTCCGACTCCCGGAAGAAAACGAGCAGTACTTC.

The table lists this clone with a count of one. V gene TRBV5-1 combines with J gene TRBJ2-1; 9 bases match TRBD1. V shed 6 bases and J 8 bases; nucleotides not matched to a gene: 9. The CDR3 has 14 residues. Germline values: CDR1 SGHRS, CDR2 YFSETQ. DNA of the CDR3: TGCGCCAGCACCACAGGGGGCGCACAGGATGAGCAGTTCTTC. Its protein product is CASTTGGAQDEQFF.